The present T cell receptor (beta chain) was sequenced within a study of cytomegalovirus exposure and HLA in healthy donors (dated by TCRdb to about 2017). With regard to the full study: An earlier analysis of a few hundred of the donors reported over 250 Gb of sequence data and 117 million unique TCR beta sequences obtained from about 179 million T cells. About 310 gigabases of sequencing data and tens of millions of unique TCR sequences were included in an early release covering roughly 600 HLA-typed donors. Of the approximately 370 genotyped donors, 80% to 90% were placed in the genetic ancestry cluster associated with self-reported Caucasian donors. The study aimed to test whether cataloging public T cell receptors could reveal signatures of past pathogen exposure. The study used immunosequencing to profile the T cell repertoires of more than 650 subjects and linked those repertoires to cytomegalovirus serostatus. Along with the approximately 670-subject first cohort, a separate validation cohort of around 120 different subjects was used. High-throughput TCR immunosequencing, statistical association of individual TCRs with disease status, and machine learning were combined to predict cytomegalovirus infection status. A later analysis re-examined previously published TCR beta repertoires from about 670 donors and added high-resolution HLA genotyping to investigate patterns of TCR occurrence. The later analysis used no new phenotypic data to find candidate immune exposures, relying instead on TCR beta sequences and their occurrence across donors. To decide whether each TCR beta V gene segment behaved as functional or pseudogenic, an earlier analysis of fewer than 750 of the donors relied on high-throughput TCR beta sequencing. Donor age, sex, ethnicity and CMV serostatus were collected together with the repertoire data. A later genetic analysis used genome-wide SNP genotypes for about three fifths of the 666 donors, treating that subset as a discovery cohort. All discovery cohort repertoires had been generated on a single sequencing platform. HLA typing included class I and class II loci at four-digit resolution. The number of donors typed differed by locus, with roughly 620-630 for A, B, C, DRB1 and DQB1, over 500 for DQA1, about 610 for DPA1, and about 450 for DPB1. Roughly 5 DR-DQ haplotypes were handled as single units for association and clustering because linkage in the cohort was strong. On average, roughly 250,000 unique TCR beta nucleotide sequences were sequenced per donor among roughly 430 genotyped donors of the cohort, with approximately 18% of those sequences being non-productive. Summary of the overall study and its limitations: An earlier analysis of 450 to 750 of the donors showed that most TCR beta V segments appeared in productive rearrangements either about 90% or about 30% of the time, which broadly matched IMGT annotations. The cohort was sequenced for TCR beta chains only, and without alpha or paired-chain data the features that could be detected were limited. Compared with equally common non-associated chains, HLA-associated TCR beta chains in a later analysis were more clonally expanded and had lower generation probabilities. Sequencing depth was assumed to be roughly uniform across donors in the presence/absence analyses, though that assumption may not hold. An association between a missense DCLRE1C variant and V-gene and J-gene trimming of TCR beta chains was found in a later genetic analysis and replicated in an independent cohort. A few of the identified cytomegalovirus-associated TCR beta chains were confirmed in vitro to be specific for cytomegalovirus antigens. In a later genetic analysis, fewer N-insertions in productive TCRs were reported among donors in an Asian-associated ancestry cluster than the roughly 700-donor mean. A further reported finding was that TCR beta sequences accurately predicted the HLA-A and HLA-B alleles for most subjects in the first cohort. In a later analysis, some 18,000 TCR beta sequences were associated with specific HLA alleles at a false discovery rate of 0.05. It was suggested by the authors that the approach could potentially be generalized to other disease states and immunological phenotypes. Assigning TCR associations to individual alleles was difficult when HLA alleles, especially DR and DQ, strongly co-occurred. According to a later analysis, most CMV-associated TCR beta chains appeared to be HLA-restricted, and the HLA associations seemed to be driven largely by CMV exposure. HLA typing was unavailable for some donors at each locus, so association tests used only the typed subset. Linkage disequilibrium might explain the correlated functional status among segregating V segments, but an unknown experimental factor could not be ruled out. According to a later analysis, TCR association rates differed among HLA loci, with DRB1 alleles showing the most associated TCRs and HLA-C alleles showing the fewest. In both the original and validation cohorts, the classifier was reported to diagnose cytomegalovirus status with high specificity and sensitivity. Because counts were too low, seventeen rarely observed V segments, including chromosome 9 orphons, were excluded from the earlier analysis of some 540 of the donors. A cluster of highly shared sequence variants was judged likely to be a technical artifact of the sequencing pipeline. A total of around 150 TCR beta chains were listed by the study as associated with cytomegalovirus. A later analysis reported that several top co-occurrence clusters appeared linked to parvovirus B19, influenza, CMV and Epstein-Barr virus. Most TCR sequences were seen in very few donors, while some public TCRs were found in many individuals. Immune exposure information for the cohort was limited to CMV serostatus.

The cohort comprised some 700 healthy bone marrow donors. At the time of sampling, every cohort member was nominally healthy, though immune exposures that went unrecorded were likely present. The donor tested CMV seronegative, placing the donor among the 350 or so seronegative members of the cohort. A peripheral blood sample was collected from each donor, and TCR beta sequencing was performed on peripheral blood mononuclear cells. The Qiagen DNeasy Blood Extraction Kit was used to extract genomic DNA from the blood cell samples. Turning to this clone: Its cognate antigen has yet to be identified. Within one base of it there is no much larger clone, and no base qualities were kept.

Library construction relied on the immunoSEQ multiplex PCR assay. A mixture of 60 forward primers for TCR Vbeta segments and 13 reverse primers for TCR Jbeta segments was used in the multiplex PCR. The CDR3 region of rearranged TCR beta genes was amplified from genomic DNA by a multiplex PCR assay. The Illumina HiSeq System was used to sequence the amplified TCR beta libraries as 87-base-pair reads. In the source study's methods: A later analysis tallied roughly 78 million unique TCR beta chains across the 550 to 850 repertoires, and some 12 million of those chains were shared by two or more donors. Raw reads were error-corrected and collapsed into unique sequences with a nearest-neighbor algorithm that merged closely related sequences to remove PCR and sequencing errors. V, D and J gene segments were assigned by aligning CDR3 sequences to IMGT reference sequences. Each retained sequence needed at least a six-nucleotide match to both a V gene segment and a J gene segment. A rearrangement counted as productive if the CDR3 had no stop codons and remained in frame with V and J, and every other rearrangement counted as non-productive. Following IMGT convention, CDR3 was defined as the stretch from the second conserved V-encoded cysteine up to the conserved J-encoded phenylalanine. The earlier analysis of approximately 590 of the donors excluded any sequence lacking an unambiguous match to a single V gene segment. In an earlier analysis of more than 500 of the donors, a V segment was called functional when productive rearrangements were above 56.7%, and segregating when the standard deviation between donors exceeded 5%. A statistical classification framework was developed to diagnose cytomegalovirus status using the catalog of TCR beta chain sequences. In a later analysis, TCR nucleotide sequences were compared against IMGT/GENE-DB human TR gene sequences so that V and J genes could be assigned. A later analysis assigned CDR3 sequences and most-parsimonious VDJ recombination scenarios with the TCRdist pipeline. A later analysis defined each TCR beta chain by its CDR3 amino acid sequence plus V-gene family, and excluded reads lacking a unique V-gene family. To address suspected cross-contamination and a sequencing artifact, a later analysis removed over 500 highly shared, low-generation-probability nucleotide sequences. In a later analysis, a clonal expansion index was calculated for each public chain from normalized within-repertoire ranks of inferred template counts. In a later analysis, generation probabilities were computed with a VDJ recombination model fitted to out-of-frame rearrangements, and the resulting probabilities were checked against IGoR. A later analysis scored TCR-TCR, TCR-HLA and TCR-CMV co-occurrence with hypergeometric tests, applying a repertoire-size bias correction to TCR pairs. False discovery rates were estimated in a later analysis by permuting HLA or CMV assignments 20 times. In a later analysis, co-occurring TCRs were grouped with DBSCAN, and TCRdist sequence similarity was added when clustering was performed within HLA-allele-positive subsets. Co-occurrence clustering excluded repertoires with fewer than 30,000 or more than 120,000 public chains, plus five with anomalous nucleotide sharing. This is the immuneACCESS table as TCRdb keeps it, with only in-frame sequences that have V and J called. A part of the clones is gone; compared with another copy, unresolved V genes explain less than half, and the rest is unexplained. The V and J calls and clone size come from that table; D and trimming were worked out from the DNA. Recorded for this sample are 100,000 to 130,000 clones; 77% of them occurred a single time. The ten biggest clones cover under 5% of the sample.

Sequenced input: PBMCs. The origin of this receptor is a male donor in good health and CMV-seronegative.

The nucleotide sequence is TGCGCCAGCAGCTTGCGTCTAGCGGATTACAATGAGCAGTTCTTC. It specifies CASSLRLADYNEQFF. Recombination linked TRBV5-1 to TRBJ2-1, with 7 bases aligning to TRBD2. The germline V gene encodes CDR1 SGHRS and CDR2 YFSETQ. Germline trimming amounts to 1 base on V and 4 bases on J, with 5 as the count of junction bases outside the gene matches. From the cysteine up to the phenylalanine, the CDR3 has a length of 15 residues. Left in the record is the CDR3 DNA by itself, 45 bases read in frame from the first base.